The rows below give T cell receptor beta chains drawn from one sample of a study of blood T cell repertoires in COVID-19. Libraries were prepared by immunoSEQ multiplex PCR; TCRdb keeps only in-frame clonotypes and omits some of them. The repertoire has some 250,000 clones, 81% of them found once; the top ten carry roughly 2.9%. Sequenced sample: peripheral blood. These receptors originate from a woman aged 60 to 75 with active or convalescent COVID-19. The CDR3 runs from the conserved cysteine through the conserved F or W. Clone size is stated in some rows and not others, as once, few, many or a class when expanded.

size	V	J	CDR3
.	TRBV19	TRBJ2-2	CASSIAKNTGELFF
few	TRBV5-6	TRBJ2-1	CASSLEPGTVGPNEQFF
.	TRBV6-2/TRBV6-3	TRBJ2-1	CASSYSTSVGGAAYNEQFF
.	TRBV10-2	TRBJ1-1	CASSGWTGESTEAFF
.	TRBV6-5	TRBJ2-3	CASLAGDGDTQYF
.	TRBV18	TRBJ2-3	CASSSMGMASTDTQYF
once	TRBV5-1	TRBJ1-1	CASSPGGRGEAFF
.	TRBV9	TRBJ2-5	CASSVGRGWETQYF
.	TRBV29-1	TRBJ2-1	CSVEESSSYNEQFF
.	TRBV15	TRBJ2-7	CATSRQGVQYF
.	TRBV6-6	TRBJ1-2	CASSSGQGDYGYTF
.	TRBV5-4	TRBJ2-3	CASSLGWLAGGLDTQYF
.	TRBV19	TRBJ1-5	CASSIGYGTSHQPQHF
.	TRBV27	TRBJ2-5	CASSLLAGGPVEETQYF
few	TRBV18	TRBJ1-2	CASSPPTPNYGYTF
once	TRBV12-3/TRBV12-4	TRBJ1-4	CASDGGGAKKLFF
.	TRBV19	TRBJ2-3	CASSTPGQGAADTQYF
.	TRBV5-6	TRBJ1-6	CASSSDSHSPLHF
.	TRBV10-1	TRBJ2-2	CASPGTPNTGELFF
once	TRBV10-3	TRBJ1-1	CAISEGTGDSAFF
.	TRBV23-1	TRBJ1-5	CASRPPRGPYSNQPQHF
.	TRBV9	TRBJ1-1	CASSVAGSTEAFF
.	TRBV11-2	TRBJ1-3	CASRGLLSGNTIYF
.	TRBV11-2	TRBJ2-3	CASSPRQGTFPDTQYF
.	TRBV5-1	TRBJ1-2	CASTRDFSFLGNYGYTF
.	TRBV19	TRBJ1-5	CASRTGSSYSNQPQHF
.	TRBV10-1	TRBJ2-3	CASTGQGSTDTQYF
.	TRBV5-8	TRBJ1-1	CASSLLRGTTEAFF
.	TRBV4-1	TRBJ1-5	CASSQPGIGNQPQHF
.	TRBV11-2	TRBJ2-3	CASSFTGAASTDTQYF
.	TRBV27	TRBJ2-1	CASRTVGSSEFF
few	TRBV11-2	TRBJ2-1	CASSPALAVTYNEQFF
.	TRBV18	TRBJ1-1	CASSPPEGRSTEAFF
.	TRBV27	TRBJ1-2	CASRGGANYGYTF
once	TRBV19	TRBJ1-2	CASSPSDRYGYTF
once	TRBV7-3	TRBJ2-4	CASSLTGVSLAKNIQYF
.	TRBV6-1	TRBJ2-1	CASSEAGGPNEQFF
.	TRBV5-1	TRBJ1-6	CASSLVEVENSPLHF
.	TRBV4-3	TRBJ1-2	CASSQLRTGAYGYTF
.	TRBV27	TRBJ1-2	CASSGRGEYGYTF
few	TRBV5-5	TRBJ1-6	CASSQVSNSPLHF
few	TRBV5-6	TRBJ1-4	CASSRNRRTNEKLFF
.	TRBV19	TRBJ1-5	CASSPGTGRSVLIWDSNQPQHF
.	TRBV2	TRBJ2-2	CASSAGQLNTGELFF
.	TRBV6-6	TRBJ2-3	CATNPPNTDTQYF
.	TRBV10-3	TRBJ2-7	CAISEGQGGHEQYF
.	TRBV27	TRBJ1-6	CASTSAGNNSPLHF
.	TRBV4-1	TRBJ2-3	CASSSTQADTQYF
.	TRBV6-1	TRBJ1-1	CASSDPAGGREAFF
.	TRBV20-1	TRBJ2-3	CSASLLAGGTSTDTQYF
.	TRBV29-1	TRBJ2-7	CSVEKLTENYEQYF
.	TRBV29-1	TRBJ1-2	CSVGDIRYGYTF
.	TRBV4-3	TRBJ1-6	CASSRADRASYNSPLHF
.	TRBV15	TRBJ1-2	CATSRDFGDYGYTF
.	TRBV14	TRBJ2-5	CASSQVGGRETQYF
once	TRBV14	TRBJ2-2	CASSQDRGFGFTVFPGELFF
once	TRBV9	TRBJ1-1	CASSGAWGRTEAFF